This passage covers 5 T cell receptor beta chains from one sample sequenced in a study of OX40 agonist ivuxolimab in advanced cancers. Profiled with immunoSEQ multiplex PCR; TCRdb holds only in-frame clones, not every one. This table has approximately 71,000 clones, roughly 84% appearing once. Sequencing was performed on CD4+ or CD8+ T cells sorted from blood, taken in a trial of the OX40 agonist ivuxolimab. These TCRs come from an adult with an advanced solid tumor such as melanoma, head and neck, liver or kidney cancer.

The table lists this clone with a count of one. The chain has TRBV7-3 and TRBJ2-7, with 11 bases matching TRBD2. The CDR3 sequence is 16 residues long. From germline, CDR1 is SGHTA and CDR2 FQGTGA. The ends lost 1 base at V and 4 bases at J; junction bases unmatched: 6. CDR3 DNA sequence: TGTGCCAGCAGCTTAATCGGGACTAGCGGCCCTTACGAGCAGTACTTC. It encodes CASSLIGTSGPYEQYF.

This sequence joins TRBV28 and TRBJ1-2; 8 nucleotides agree with TRBD1. Germline trimming cut 4 bases from V and 4 bases from J; bases unmatched to any gene: 8. From germline, CDR1 is MDHEN and CDR2 SYDVKM. The CDR3 is made up of 15 amino acids. CDR3 in DNA: TGTGCCAGCAGTTCCCCGACAGGGGCCCTCTATGGCTACACCTTC. Translated, it gives CASSSPTGALYGYTF.

This clone was detected only once. One end of the junction is discordant with germline, which a read error may explain. The chain is built from TRBV27 and TRBJ2-1; tentatively, D is TRBD2 (6 bases). CDR3 length: 13 residues. CDR1 and CDR2 from the germline V gene are MNHEY and SMNVEV (reference sequence). CDR3 in amino acids: CASSLGTLRQFIF. The DNA for the CDR3 is TGTGCCAGCAGTTTGGGGACTTTACGACAATTTATCTTC.

The rearrangement links TRBV28 to TRBJ2-3; the D is unclear. CDR1 and CDR2 (germline): MDHEN, SYDVKM. Trimming removed 2 bases at V and 8 bases at J, with 8 bases between. The CDR3 has 12 amino acids. Here the CDR3 reads CASSLTALTQYF. CDR3 in DNA: TGTGCCAGCAGTTTAACAGCCCTTACGCAGTATTTT.

The rearrangement links TRBV30 to TRBJ1-2; D is unclear. CDR1 and CDR2 (germline): GTSNPN, SVGIG (reference sequence). This CDR3 region has 12 residues. V lost 1 base to trimming and J lost 4 bases, with 7 bases between them. CDR3 nucleotide sequence: TGTGCCTGGAGTGCCACGACCTATGGCTACACCTTC. It codes for CAWSATTYGYTF.